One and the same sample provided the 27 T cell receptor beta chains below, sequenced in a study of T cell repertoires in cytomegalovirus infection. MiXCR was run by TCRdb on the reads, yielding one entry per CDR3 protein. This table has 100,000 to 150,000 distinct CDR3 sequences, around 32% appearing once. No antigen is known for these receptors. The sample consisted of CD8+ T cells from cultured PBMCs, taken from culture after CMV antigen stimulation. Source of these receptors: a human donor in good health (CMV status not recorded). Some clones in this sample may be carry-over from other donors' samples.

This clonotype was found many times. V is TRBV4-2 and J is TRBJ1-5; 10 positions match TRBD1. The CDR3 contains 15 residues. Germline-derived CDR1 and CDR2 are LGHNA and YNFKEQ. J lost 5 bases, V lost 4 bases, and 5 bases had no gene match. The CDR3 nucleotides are TGTGCCAGCAGCCCCCGGACAGGGGGGGATCAGCCCCAGCATTTT. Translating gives CASSPRTGGDQPQHF.

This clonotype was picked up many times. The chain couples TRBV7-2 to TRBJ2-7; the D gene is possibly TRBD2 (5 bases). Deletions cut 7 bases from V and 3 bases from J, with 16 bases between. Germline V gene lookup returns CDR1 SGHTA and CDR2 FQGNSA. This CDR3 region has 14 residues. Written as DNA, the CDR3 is TGTGCCAGCACCATGGCCAGCGGAAACTACGAGCAGTACTTC. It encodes CASTMASGNYEQYF.

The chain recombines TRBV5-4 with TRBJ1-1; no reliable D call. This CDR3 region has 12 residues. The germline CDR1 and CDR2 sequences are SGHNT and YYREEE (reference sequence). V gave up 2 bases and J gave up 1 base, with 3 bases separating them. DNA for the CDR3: TGTGCCAGCAGCTTTGCGAACACTGAAGCTTTCTTT. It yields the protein CASSFANTEAFF.

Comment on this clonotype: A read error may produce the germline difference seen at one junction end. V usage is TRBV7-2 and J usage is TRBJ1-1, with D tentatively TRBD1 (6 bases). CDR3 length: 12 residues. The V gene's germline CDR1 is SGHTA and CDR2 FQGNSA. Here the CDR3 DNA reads TGTGCCAACAGCCTGGGACACATAGAAGCTTTCTTT. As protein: CANSLGHIEAFF.

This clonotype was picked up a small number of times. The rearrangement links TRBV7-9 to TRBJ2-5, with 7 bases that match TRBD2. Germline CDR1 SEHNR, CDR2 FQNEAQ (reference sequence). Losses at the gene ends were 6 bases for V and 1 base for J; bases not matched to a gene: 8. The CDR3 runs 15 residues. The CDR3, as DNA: TGTGCCAGCAGTCATCTAGCGGCCCTCCAAGAGACCCAGTACTTC. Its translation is CASSHLAALQETQYF.

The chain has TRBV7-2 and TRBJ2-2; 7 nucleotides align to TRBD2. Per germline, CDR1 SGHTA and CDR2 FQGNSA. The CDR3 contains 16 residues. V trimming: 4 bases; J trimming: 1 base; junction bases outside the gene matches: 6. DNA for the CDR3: TGTGCCAGCAGCTCCCCCTCGGGGGGGAACACCGGGGAGCTGTTTTTT. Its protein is CASSSPSGGNTGELFF.

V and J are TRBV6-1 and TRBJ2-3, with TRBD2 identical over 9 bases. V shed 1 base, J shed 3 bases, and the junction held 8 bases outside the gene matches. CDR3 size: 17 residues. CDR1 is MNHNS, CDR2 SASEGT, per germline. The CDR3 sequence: CASSEEWSGGRTDTQYF. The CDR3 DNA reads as TGTGCCAGCAGTGAAGAGTGGAGCGGGGGGCGAACAGATACGCAGTATTTT.

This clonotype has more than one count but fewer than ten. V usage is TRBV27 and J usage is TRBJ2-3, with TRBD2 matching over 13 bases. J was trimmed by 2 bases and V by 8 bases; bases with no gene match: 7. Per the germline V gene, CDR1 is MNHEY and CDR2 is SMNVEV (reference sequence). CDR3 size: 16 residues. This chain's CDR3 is CASQRTSGGFTDTQYF. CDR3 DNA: TGTGCCAGCCAAAGGACTAGCGGGGGATTCACAGATACGCAGTATTTT.

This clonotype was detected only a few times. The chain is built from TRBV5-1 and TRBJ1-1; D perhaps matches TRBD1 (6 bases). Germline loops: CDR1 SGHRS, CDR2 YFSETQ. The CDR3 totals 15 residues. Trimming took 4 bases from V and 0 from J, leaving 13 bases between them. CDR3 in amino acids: CASSRTTGMNTEAFF. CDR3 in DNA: TGCGCCAGCAGCCGGACTACAGGGATGAACACTGAAGCTTTCTTT.

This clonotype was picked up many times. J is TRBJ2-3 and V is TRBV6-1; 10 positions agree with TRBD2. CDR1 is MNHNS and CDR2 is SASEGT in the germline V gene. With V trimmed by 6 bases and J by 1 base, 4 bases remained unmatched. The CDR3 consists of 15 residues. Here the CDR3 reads CASRLGLAGTDTQYF. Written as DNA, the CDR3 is TGTGCCAGCAGACTAGGACTAGCGGGCACAGATACGCAGTATTTT.

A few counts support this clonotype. The CDR3 nucleotides read TGCGCCAGCAGCCAAGCGAGACAGGGCTACCACTATGGCTACACCTTC. This gives the protein CASSQARQGYHYGYTF. The chain links TRBV4-3 to TRBJ1-2, with TRBD1 matching 7 bases. With 1 base clipped from V and 3 bases from J, the junction kept 8 bases outside the gene matches. This CDR3 has 16 residues. The germline V gene encodes CDR1 LGHNA and CDR2 YSLEER.

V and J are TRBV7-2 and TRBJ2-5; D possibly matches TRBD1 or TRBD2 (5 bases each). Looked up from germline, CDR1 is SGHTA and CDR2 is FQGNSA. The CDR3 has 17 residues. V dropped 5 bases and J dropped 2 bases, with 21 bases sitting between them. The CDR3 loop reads CASSPRLGTTLQETQYF. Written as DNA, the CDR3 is TGTGCCAGCAGCCCGCGATTAGGGACCACGCTTCAAGAGACCCAGTACTTC.

CDR3 coding DNA: TGTGCCAGCAGCCAAGGGACCAACAATGAGCAGTTCTTC. Its protein product is CASSQGTNNEQFF. V and J are TRBV14 and TRBJ2-1, with unresolved D. Per the germline V gene, CDR1 is SGHDN and CDR2 is FVKESK. Trimming left V 1 base short and J 5 bases short, with 6 bases between. CDR3 length equals 13 residues.

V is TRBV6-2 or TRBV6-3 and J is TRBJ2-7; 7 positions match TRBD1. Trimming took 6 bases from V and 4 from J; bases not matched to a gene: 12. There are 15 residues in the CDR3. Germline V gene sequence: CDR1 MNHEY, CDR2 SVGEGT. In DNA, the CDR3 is TGTGCCAGCAGCGAGTTAGAGACAGGGCTTTACGAGCAGTACTTC. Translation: CASSELETGLYEQYF.

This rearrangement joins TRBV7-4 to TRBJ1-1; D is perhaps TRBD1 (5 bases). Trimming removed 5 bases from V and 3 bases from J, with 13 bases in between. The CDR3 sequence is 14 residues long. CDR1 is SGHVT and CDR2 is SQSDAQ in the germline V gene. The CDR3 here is CASSPQGGYTEAFF. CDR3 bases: TGTGCCAGCAGCCCGCAGGGAGGGTACACTGAAGCTTTCTTT.

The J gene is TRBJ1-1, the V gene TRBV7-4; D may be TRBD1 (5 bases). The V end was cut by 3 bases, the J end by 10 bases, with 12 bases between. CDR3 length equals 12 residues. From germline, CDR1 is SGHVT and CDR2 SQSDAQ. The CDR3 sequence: CASSLGQEAAFF. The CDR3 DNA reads TGTGCCAGCAGCTTGGGGCAGGAGGCAGCTTTCTTT. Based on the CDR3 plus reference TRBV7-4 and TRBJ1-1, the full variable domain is GAGVSQSPRYKVAKRGRDVALRCDSISGHVTLYWYRQTLGQGSEVLTYSQSDAQRDKSGRPSGRFSAERPERSVSTLKIQRTEQGDSAVYLCASSLGQEAAFFGQGTRLTVV.

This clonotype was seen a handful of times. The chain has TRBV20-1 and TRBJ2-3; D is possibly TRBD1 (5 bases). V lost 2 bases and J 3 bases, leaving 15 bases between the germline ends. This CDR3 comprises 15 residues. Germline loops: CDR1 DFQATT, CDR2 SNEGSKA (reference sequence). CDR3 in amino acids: CSARIPGMGTDTQYF. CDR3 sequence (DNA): TGCAGTGCTAGAATTCCAGGGATGGGAACAGATACGCAGTATTTT.

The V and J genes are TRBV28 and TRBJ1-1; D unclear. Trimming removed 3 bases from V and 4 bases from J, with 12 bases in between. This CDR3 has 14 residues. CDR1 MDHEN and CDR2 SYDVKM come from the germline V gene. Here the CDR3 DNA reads TGTGCCAGCAGTTTGGAAAGGGAGACCACTGAAGCTTTCTTT. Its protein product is CASSLERETTEAFF.

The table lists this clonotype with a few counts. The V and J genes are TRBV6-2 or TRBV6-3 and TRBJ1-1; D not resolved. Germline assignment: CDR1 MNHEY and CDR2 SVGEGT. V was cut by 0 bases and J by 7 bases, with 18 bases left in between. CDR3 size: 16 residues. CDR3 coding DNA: TGTGCCAGCAGTTACTCCCCGGAGTCAAGGTATAGTGAAGCTTTCTTT. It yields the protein CASSYSPESRYSEAFF.

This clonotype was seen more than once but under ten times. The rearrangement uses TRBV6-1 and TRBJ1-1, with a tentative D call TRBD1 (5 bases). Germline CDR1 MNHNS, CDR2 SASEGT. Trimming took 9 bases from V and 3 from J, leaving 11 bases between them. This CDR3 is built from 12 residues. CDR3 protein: CASSWGDTEAFF. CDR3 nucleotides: TGTGCCAGTTCCTGGGGGGACACTGAAGCTTTCTTT.

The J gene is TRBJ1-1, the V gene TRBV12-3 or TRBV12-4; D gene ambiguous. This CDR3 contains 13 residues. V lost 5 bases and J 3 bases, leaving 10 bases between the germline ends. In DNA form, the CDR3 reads TGTGCCAGCAGTCGAGGAACGGACACTGAAGCTTTCTTT. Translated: CASSRGTDTEAFF.

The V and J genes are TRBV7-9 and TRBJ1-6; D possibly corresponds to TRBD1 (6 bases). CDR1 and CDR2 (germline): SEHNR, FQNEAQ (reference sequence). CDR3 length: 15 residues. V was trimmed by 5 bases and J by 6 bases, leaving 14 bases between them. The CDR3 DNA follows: TGTGCCAGCAGCCCACCCGGGACAACTAATTCACCCCTCCACTTT. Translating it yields CASSPPGTTNSPLHF.

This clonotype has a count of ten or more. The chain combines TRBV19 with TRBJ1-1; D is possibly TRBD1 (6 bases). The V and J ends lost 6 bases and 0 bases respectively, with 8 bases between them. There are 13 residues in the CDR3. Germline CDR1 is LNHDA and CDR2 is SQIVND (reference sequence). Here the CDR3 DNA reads TGTGCCAGTAGACAGGGCTTGAACACTGAAGCTTTCTTT. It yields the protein CASRQGLNTEAFF.

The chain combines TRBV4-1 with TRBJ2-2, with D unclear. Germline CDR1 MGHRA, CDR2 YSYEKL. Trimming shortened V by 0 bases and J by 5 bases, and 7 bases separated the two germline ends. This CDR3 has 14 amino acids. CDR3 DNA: TGCGCCAGCAGCCAAGATAGTAGGACCGGGGAGCTGTTTTTT. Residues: CASSQDSRTGELFF.

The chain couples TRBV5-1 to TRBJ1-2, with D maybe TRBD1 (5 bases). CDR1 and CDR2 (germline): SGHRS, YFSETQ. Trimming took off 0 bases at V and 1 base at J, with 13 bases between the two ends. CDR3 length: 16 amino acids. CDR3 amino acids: CASSLGSGLGNYGYTF. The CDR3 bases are TGCGCCAGCAGCTTGGGTTCGGGACTCGGTAACTATGGCTACACCTTC.

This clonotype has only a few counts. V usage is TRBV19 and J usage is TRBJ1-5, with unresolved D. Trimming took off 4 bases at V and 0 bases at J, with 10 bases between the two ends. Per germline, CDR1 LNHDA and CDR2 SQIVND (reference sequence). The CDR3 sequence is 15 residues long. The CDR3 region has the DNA TGTGCCAGTAGTAACGGTCCCCCTAGCAATCAGCCCCAGCATTTT. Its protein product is CASSNGPPSNQPQHF.

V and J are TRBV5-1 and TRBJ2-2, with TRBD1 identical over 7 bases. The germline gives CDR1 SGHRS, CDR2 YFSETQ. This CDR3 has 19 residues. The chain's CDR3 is CNSSLANRGPLSSTGELFF. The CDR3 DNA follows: TGCAACAGCAGCCTGGCCAACAGGGGTCCTCTTTCCAGCACCGGGGAGCTGTTTTTT.